This T cell receptor beta chain appears in the sequencing data of a study of Ad26.COV2.S vaccination and SARS-CoV-2 variants. Treatment reported: around 19 received Ad26.COV2.S at low or high dose, single or two shots; roughly 5 received placebo; per-sample allocation not given. Specimen acquisition occurred on day 63 following the initial vaccine or placebo injection. The repertoire was sequenced with immunoSEQ multiplex PCR; TCRdb's copy has only in-frame clones and lacks some. The data contain a few hundred thousand clones, around 86% of them singletons. Trimming at V came to 9 bases and at J to 4 bases, leaving 9 bases not matched to a gene. This CDR3 comprises 14 residues. CDR1 MNHEY and CDR2 SMNVEV come from the germline V gene (reference sequence).

Sequencing was performed on peripheral blood, taken in a trial of Ad26.COV2.S vaccine versus placebo. The chain uses TRBV27 and TRBJ1-3; 7 bases are shared with TRBD1. This sequence was found in a person aged 18 to 65 who received the Ad26.COV2.S COVID-19 vaccine or a placebo. This CDR3 is CASRRTGLGNTIYF. In DNA, the CDR3 is TGTGCCAGTAGAAGGACAGGCCTAGGAAACACCATATATTTT.